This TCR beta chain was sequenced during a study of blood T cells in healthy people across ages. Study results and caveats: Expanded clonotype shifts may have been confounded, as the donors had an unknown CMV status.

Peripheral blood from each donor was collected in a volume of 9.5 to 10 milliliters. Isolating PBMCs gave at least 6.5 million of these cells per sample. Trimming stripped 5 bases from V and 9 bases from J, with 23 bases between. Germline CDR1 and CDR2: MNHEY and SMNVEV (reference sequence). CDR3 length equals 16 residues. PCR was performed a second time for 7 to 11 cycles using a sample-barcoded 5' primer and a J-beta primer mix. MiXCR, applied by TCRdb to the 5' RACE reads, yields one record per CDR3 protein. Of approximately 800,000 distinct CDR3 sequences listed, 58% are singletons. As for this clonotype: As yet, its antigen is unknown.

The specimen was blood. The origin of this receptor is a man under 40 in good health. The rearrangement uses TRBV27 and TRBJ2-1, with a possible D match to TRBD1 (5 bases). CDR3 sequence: CASSAPTSLGVSEQFF. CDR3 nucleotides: TGTGCCAGCAGTGCGCCCACCAGTTTAGGGGTCAGTGAGCAGTTCTTC.